Sequencing of this T cell receptor (beta chain) was carried out in a study of T cell responses to AZD1222 COVID-19 vaccine. The assay was immunoSEQ multiplex PCR, and TCRdb's table has in-frame clones only and misses some. The table lists about 110,000 clones, around 94% of them singletons. The CDR3 loop spans 16 amino acids. Trimming left V 4 bases short and J 0 bases short, with 13 bases between. CDR1 is SNHLY, CDR2 FYNNEI, per germline. The TCR comes from an adult in good health. The material sequenced was peripheral blood, taken on day 0 of AZD1222 vaccination. The chain has TRBV2 and TRBJ1-3; tentative D call: TRBD1 (5 bases). The CDR3 spells CASSGDRHLSGNTIYF. CDR3 in DNA: TGTGCCAGCAGTGGGGACCGACACCTCTCTGGAAACACCATATATTTT.